Listed below are T cell receptor beta chains from one sample, sequenced in a study of blood T cell repertoires in COVID-19. TCRdb keeps only in-frame clones here, not all; method: immunoSEQ multiplex PCR. The sample has 110,000 to 150,000 clones, around 87% seen once. The sample taken for sequencing was PBMCs or T cells enriched from blood (not recorded which). The receptors shown here come from a man aged 55 to 69 who had recovered from COVID-19. The CDR3 runs from the conserved cysteine through the conserved F or W. A D gene is named only where the DNA matches it firmly. Clone size, where shown, is once, few, many, or a class for clones that have expanded.

clone_size: few; j_call: TRBJ2-1; v_call: TRBV11-2; d_call: NA; cdr3_length: 14; cdr3_nt: TGTGCCAGCAGCTTTGACAGCTTGAACAATGAGCAGTTCTTC; cdr3_aa: CASSFDSLNNEQFF
clone_size: once; j_call: TRBJ2-2; v_call: TRBV27; d_call: TRBD1; cdr3_length: 15; cdr3_nt: TGTGCCAGCAGCTTGGGACAGGGGTCCACCGGGGAGCTGTTTTTT; cdr3_aa: CASSLGQGSTGELFF
clone_size: NA; j_call: TRBJ1-2; v_call: TRBV5-5; d_call: TRBD1; cdr3_length: 14; cdr3_nt: TGTGCCAGCAGCTCTGGACAGGGTTCGGTGAGCTACACCTTC; cdr3_aa: CASSSGQGSVSYTF
clone_size: NA; j_call: TRBJ2-3; v_call: TRBV6-6; d_call: NA; cdr3_length: 15; cdr3_nt: TGTGCCAGCAGTTACTCGATGGCGGGGGCTTCTACGCAGTATTTT; cdr3_aa: CASSYSMAGASTQYF
clone_size: NA; j_call: TRBJ1-4; v_call: TRBV10-1; d_call: NA; cdr3_length: 15; cdr3_nt: TGCGCCAGCCTGTGGGGGCGCGTGACTAATGAAAAACTGTTTTTT; cdr3_aa: CASLWGRVTNEKLFF
clone_size: NA; j_call: TRBJ2-1; v_call: TRBV6-1; d_call: NA; cdr3_length: 16; cdr3_nt: TGTGCCAGCAGTGCAATGGACTTCCTTTCCTACAATGAGCAGTTCTTC; cdr3_aa: CASSAMDFLSYNEQFF
clone_size: NA; j_call: TRBJ1-5; v_call: TRBV28; d_call: TRBD1; cdr3_length: 16; cdr3_nt: TGTGCCAGCAGTCCAACAGGGGGCGTGACCGATCAGCCCCAGCATTTT; cdr3_aa: CASSPTGGVTDQPQHF
clone_size: NA; j_call: TRBJ2-1; v_call: TRBV10-2; d_call: TRBD2; cdr3_length: 16; cdr3_nt: TGCGCCAGCAGTGAAGTTACTAGCGGGAGGGCAAATGAGCAGTTCTTC; cdr3_aa: CASSEVTSGRANEQFF
clone_size: NA; j_call: TRBJ1-1; v_call: TRBV4-1; d_call: NA; cdr3_length: 16; cdr3_nt: TGCGCCAGCAGCCAGGAAATCAGGGGACTGAACACTGAAGCTTTCTTT; cdr3_aa: CASSQEIRGLNTEAFF
clone_size: once; j_call: TRBJ2-5; v_call: TRBV24-1; d_call: NA; cdr3_length: 15; cdr3_nt: TGTGCCACCAGTGATCCCGGGACTTCCCAAGAGACCCAGTACTTC; cdr3_aa: CATSDPGTSQETQYF
clone_size: NA; j_call: TRBJ2-7; v_call: TRBV27; d_call: TRBD2; cdr3_length: 13; cdr3_nt: TGTGCCAGCAGTTTTAGTATAGCGGGGGAGCAGTACTTC; cdr3_aa: CASSFSIAGEQYF
clone_size: NA; j_call: TRBJ2-1; v_call: TRBV9; d_call: TRBD1; cdr3_length: 16; cdr3_nt: TGTGCCAGCAGCGTAGTGCCGACAGGGGGCTACAATGAGCAGTTCTTC; cdr3_aa: CASSVVPTGGYNEQFF
clone_size: NA; j_call: TRBJ1-5; v_call: TRBV2; d_call: NA; cdr3_length: 13; cdr3_nt: TGTGCCAGCAGTGATTTCAGTAATCAGCCCCAGCATTTT; cdr3_aa: CASSDFSNQPQHF
clone_size: NA; j_call: TRBJ2-1; v_call: TRBV9; d_call: NA; cdr3_length: 13; cdr3_nt: TGTGCCAGCAGCGTAGATAACTTCAATGAGCAGTTCTTC; cdr3_aa: CASSVDNFNEQFF
clone_size: NA; j_call: TRBJ2-3; v_call: TRBV6-1; d_call: NA; cdr3_length: 14; cdr3_nt: TGTGCCAGCAGTGAAGGGGGGAGGTTAGATACGCAGTATTTT; cdr3_aa: CASSEGGRLDTQYF
clone_size: NA; j_call: TRBJ2-7; v_call: TRBV9; d_call: NA; cdr3_length: 14; cdr3_nt: TGTGCCAGCAGCGTAGGTAGCAGCTCCTACGAGCAGTACTTC; cdr3_aa: CASSVGSSSYEQYF
clone_size: NA; j_call: TRBJ1-5; v_call: TRBV6-5; d_call: NA; cdr3_length: 15; cdr3_nt: TGTGCCAGCAGTTACAGGGGGAAGACCAATCAGCCCCAGCATTTT; cdr3_aa: CASSYRGKTNQPQHF
clone_size: NA; j_call: TRBJ2-7; v_call: TRBV3-1/TRBV3-2; d_call: TRBD2; cdr3_length: 16; cdr3_nt: TGTGCCAGCAGCCAAGTAGGGGCGGGAGGGTACCACGAGCAGTACTTC; cdr3_aa: CASSQVGAGGYHEQYF
clone_size: NA; j_call: TRBJ2-1; v_call: TRBV5-1; d_call: TRBD2; cdr3_length: 15; cdr3_nt: TGCGCCAGCAGCTTTGCGGGAGGTTACTACAATGAGCAGTTCTTC; cdr3_aa: CASSFAGGYYNEQFF
clone_size: NA; j_call: TRBJ2-2; v_call: TRBV15; d_call: NA; cdr3_length: 15; cdr3_nt: TGTGCCACCAGCAGAGAGGGGGTAGCGGCCGGGGAGCTGTTTTTT; cdr3_aa: CATSREGVAAGELFF
clone_size: NA; j_call: TRBJ2-3; v_call: TRBV27; d_call: NA; cdr3_length: 14; cdr3_nt: TGTGCCACCAGGGGGGACAGAACCACAGATACGCAGTATTTT; cdr3_aa: CATRGDRTTDTQYF
clone_size: NA; j_call: TRBJ1-2; v_call: TRBV27; d_call: TRBD1; cdr3_length: 14; cdr3_nt: TGTGCCAGCAGGAGTTCTACAGGGGGCACCGGCTACACCTTC; cdr3_aa: CASRSSTGGTGYTF
clone_size: NA; j_call: TRBJ2-1; v_call: TRBV6-5; d_call: NA; cdr3_length: 15; cdr3_nt: TGTGCCAGCAGTTACCAACGGACACTCTACAATGAGCAGTTCTTC; cdr3_aa: CASSYQRTLYNEQFF
clone_size: once; j_call: TRBJ2-1; v_call: TRBV5-1; d_call: TRBD1; cdr3_length: 14; cdr3_nt: TGCGCCAGCAGCTTAGGACAGGAGTACAATGAGCAGTTCTTC; cdr3_aa: CASSLGQEYNEQFF
clone_size: NA; j_call: TRBJ2-1; v_call: TRBV5-1; d_call: NA; cdr3_length: 16; cdr3_nt: TGCGCCAGCAGCTTGATTCCGGAGAGCTCCTACAATGAGCAGTTCTTC; cdr3_aa: CASSLIPESSYNEQFF
clone_size: NA; j_call: TRBJ1-5; v_call: TRBV12-5; d_call: NA; cdr3_length: 18; cdr3_nt: TGTGCTAGTGGTTCCCCCCTCCAGTTTACGGCGACAAATCAGCCCCAGCATTTT; cdr3_aa: CASGSPLQFTATNQPQHF
clone_size: NA; j_call: TRBJ1-2; v_call: TRBV12-3/TRBV12-4; d_call: NA; cdr3_length: 13; cdr3_nt: TGTGCCAGCAGTCCCGCAGGGGACGTTGGCTACACCTTC; cdr3_aa: CASSPAGDVGYTF
clone_size: NA; j_call: TRBJ1-6; v_call: TRBV29-1; d_call: NA; cdr3_length: 14; cdr3_nt: TGCAGCGTCCGCGCGGGGCTGGGTAATTCACCCCTCCACTTT; cdr3_aa: CSVRAGLGNSPLHF
clone_size: NA; j_call: TRBJ1-2; v_call: TRBV27; d_call: NA; cdr3_length: 14; cdr3_nt: TGTGCCAGCAGTTTATGGGGGGGCTTTCCCGGCTACACCTTC; cdr3_aa: CASSLWGGFPGYTF
clone_size: once; j_call: TRBJ2-4; v_call: TRBV28; d_call: NA; cdr3_length: 14; cdr3_nt: TGTGCCAGCAGTTGGAGAGGGCCCAGGTACATTCAGTACTTC; cdr3_aa: CASSWRGPRYIQYF
clone_size: NA; j_call: TRBJ1-2; v_call: TRBV30; d_call: NA; cdr3_length: 14; cdr3_nt: TGTGCCTGGAGGCGAGGGAGGGGTAGCTATGGCTACACCTTC; cdr3_aa: CAWRRGRGSYGYTF
clone_size: NA; j_call: TRBJ1-6; v_call: TRBV11-1; d_call: TRBD1; cdr3_length: 15; cdr3_nt: TGTGCCAGCAGCTCCCTAGGACAGGGGAATTCACCCCTCCACTTT; cdr3_aa: CASSSLGQGNSPLHF
clone_size: NA; j_call: TRBJ2-3; v_call: TRBV10-2; d_call: NA; cdr3_length: 10; cdr3_nt: TGCGCCGGCGGCTCAGCTACGCAGTATTTT; cdr3_aa: CAGGSATQYF
clone_size: NA; j_call: TRBJ2-5; v_call: TRBV28; d_call: TRBD2; cdr3_length: 16; cdr3_nt: TGTGCCAGCGGACGGACTAGCGGGGGACTTCCAGAGACCCAGTACTTC; cdr3_aa: CASGRTSGGLPETQYF
clone_size: NA; j_call: TRBJ1-5; v_call: TRBV30; d_call: NA; cdr3_length: 17; cdr3_nt: TGTGCCTGGAGGGCAGGGCCTCCCAATAATCGCAATCAGCCCCAGCATTTT; cdr3_aa: CAWRAGPPNNRNQPQHF
clone_size: NA; j_call: TRBJ1-1; v_call: TRBV30; d_call: NA; cdr3_length: 12; cdr3_nt: TGTGCCTGGCACGTTGGAACAGGTGAAGCTTTCTTT; cdr3_aa: CAWHVGTGEAFF
clone_size: NA; j_call: TRBJ2-2; v_call: TRBV7-3; d_call: NA; cdr3_length: 12; cdr3_nt: TGTGCCAGCAGCCCACAAGCCGGGGAGCTGTTTTTT; cdr3_aa: CASSPQAGELFF
clone_size: NA; j_call: TRBJ1-2; v_call: TRBV19; d_call: TRBD1; cdr3_length: 15; cdr3_nt: TGTGCCACTAGGGGACAGCCGGAACCTAACTATGGCTACACCTTC; cdr3_aa: CATRGQPEPNYGYTF
clone_size: NA; j_call: TRBJ1-1; v_call: TRBV7-9; d_call: TRBD1; cdr3_length: 19; cdr3_nt: TGTGCCAGCAGCTCACAGACCCTCTTACAGGGGCAGGGGCTCAATGAAGCTTTCTTT; cdr3_aa: CASSSQTLLQGQGLNEAFF
clone_size: NA; j_call: TRBJ2-7; v_call: TRBV7-6; d_call: TRBD2; cdr3_length: 15; cdr3_nt: TGTGCCAGCAGCGCCGGACTAGCGGGAGGATGGGAGCAGTACTTC; cdr3_aa: CASSAGLAGGWEQYF
clone_size: NA; j_call: TRBJ1-1; v_call: TRBV6-5; d_call: NA; cdr3_length: 13; cdr3_nt: TGTGCCAGCAGGGCAGGGGTGAACACTGAAGCTTTCTTT; cdr3_aa: CASRAGVNTEAFF
clone_size: NA; j_call: TRBJ1-5; v_call: TRBV30; d_call: NA; cdr3_length: 15; cdr3_nt: TGTGCCTGGAGTTTAGGGGTGGCTAGCAATCAGCCCCAGCATTTT; cdr3_aa: CAWSLGVASNQPQHF
clone_size: NA; j_call: TRBJ2-1; v_call: TRBV6-5; d_call: TRBD1; cdr3_length: 14; cdr3_nt: TGTGCCAGCATGGGGGACAGGTTAGTAGGTGAGCAGTTCTTC; cdr3_aa: CASMGDRLVGEQFF
clone_size: NA; j_call: TRBJ1-2; v_call: TRBV7-8; d_call: NA; cdr3_length: 12; cdr3_nt: TGTGCCAGCAGCTCCCTAGGAGGAGTGGAGACCTTC; cdr3_aa: CASSSLGGVETF
clone_size: NA; j_call: TRBJ2-2; v_call: TRBV19; d_call: TRBD2; cdr3_length: 17; cdr3_nt: TGTGCCAGTAGTGCCCTAGCGGGGGTTTCCCTCACCGGGGAGCTGTTTTTT; cdr3_aa: CASSALAGVSLTGELFF
clone_size: NA; j_call: TRBJ1-2; v_call: TRBV7-6; d_call: TRBD1; cdr3_length: 15; cdr3_nt: TGTGCCAGCAGCTTAGCTGCAGGGGGACACTATGGCTACACCTTC; cdr3_aa: CASSLAAGGHYGYTF
clone_size: NA; j_call: TRBJ1-2; v_call: TRBV7-6; d_call: TRBD1; cdr3_length: 14; cdr3_nt: TGTGCCAGCAGCTTAGCACAGGGGGCGTATGGCTACACCTTC; cdr3_aa: CASSLAQGAYGYTF
clone_size: NA; j_call: TRBJ2-1; v_call: TRBV6-5; d_call: TRBD1; cdr3_length: 15; cdr3_nt: TGTGCCAGCAGACCCGACAGGGGCTCCTACAATGAGCAGTTCTTC; cdr3_aa: CASRPDRGSYNEQFF
clone_size: NA; j_call: TRBJ1-2; v_call: TRBV5-5; d_call: NA; cdr3_length: 14; cdr3_nt: TGTGCCAGCAGACGTGTTCCACTTAACTATGGCTACACCTTC; cdr3_aa: CASRRVPLNYGYTF
clone_size: NA; j_call: TRBJ2-7; v_call: TRBV6-5; d_call: TRBD1; cdr3_length: 15; cdr3_nt: TGTGCCAGCAGGGTAGTCTGGACAGGATCCTACGAGCAGTACTTC; cdr3_aa: CASRVVWTGSYEQYF